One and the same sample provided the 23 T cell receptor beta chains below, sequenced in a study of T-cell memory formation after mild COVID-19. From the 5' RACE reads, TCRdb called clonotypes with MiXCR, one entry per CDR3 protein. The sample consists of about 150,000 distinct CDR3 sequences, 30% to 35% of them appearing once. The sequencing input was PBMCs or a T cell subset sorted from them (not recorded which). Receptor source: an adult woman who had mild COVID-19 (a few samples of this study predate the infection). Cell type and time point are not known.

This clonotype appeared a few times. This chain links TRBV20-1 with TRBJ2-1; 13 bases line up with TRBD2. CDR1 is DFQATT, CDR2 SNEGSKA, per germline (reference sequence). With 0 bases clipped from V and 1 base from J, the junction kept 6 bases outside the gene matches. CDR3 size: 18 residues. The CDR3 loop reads CSARDRWGLAGSYNEQFF. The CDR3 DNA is TGCAGTGCTAGAGATAGGTGGGGACTAGCGGGATCCTACAATGAGCAGTTCTTC.

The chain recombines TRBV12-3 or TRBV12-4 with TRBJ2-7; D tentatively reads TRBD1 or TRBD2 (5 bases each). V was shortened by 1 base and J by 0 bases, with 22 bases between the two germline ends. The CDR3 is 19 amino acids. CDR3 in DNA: TGTGCCAGCAGTTTAGACCGGGGCCTCTCCCCCACGGACTCCTACGAGCAGTACTTC. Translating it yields CASSLDRGLSPTDSYEQYF.

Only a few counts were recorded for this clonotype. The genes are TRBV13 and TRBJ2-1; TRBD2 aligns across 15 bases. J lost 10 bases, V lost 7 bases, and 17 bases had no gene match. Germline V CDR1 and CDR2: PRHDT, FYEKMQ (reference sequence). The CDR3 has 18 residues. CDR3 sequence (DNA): TGTGCCAGCAACGTAGGACTAGCGGGAGGGCCCGGCAGTAAGGAGCAGTTCTTC. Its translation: CASNVGLAGGPGSKEQFF.

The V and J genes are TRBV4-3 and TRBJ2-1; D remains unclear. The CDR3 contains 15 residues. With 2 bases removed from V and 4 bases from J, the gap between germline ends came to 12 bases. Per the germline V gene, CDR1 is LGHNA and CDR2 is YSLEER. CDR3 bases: TGCGCCAGCAGCCAAAGTGGCGGAGCTTACAATGAGCAGTTCTTC. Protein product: CASSQSGGAYNEQFF.

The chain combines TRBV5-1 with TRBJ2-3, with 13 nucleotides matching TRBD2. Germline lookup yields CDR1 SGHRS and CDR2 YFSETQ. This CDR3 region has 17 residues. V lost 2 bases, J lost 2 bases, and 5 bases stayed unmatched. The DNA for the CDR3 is TGCGCCAGCAGCTTAACCGGGACTAGCGGGACCACAGATACGCAGTATTTT. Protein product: CASSLTGTSGTTDTQYF.

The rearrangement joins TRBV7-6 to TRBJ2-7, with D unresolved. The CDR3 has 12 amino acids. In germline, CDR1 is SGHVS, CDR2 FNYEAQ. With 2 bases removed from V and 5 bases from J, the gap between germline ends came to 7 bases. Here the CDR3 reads CASSLNRDEQYF. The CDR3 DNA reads TGTGCCAGCAGCTTAAATAGAGACGAGCAGTACTTC.

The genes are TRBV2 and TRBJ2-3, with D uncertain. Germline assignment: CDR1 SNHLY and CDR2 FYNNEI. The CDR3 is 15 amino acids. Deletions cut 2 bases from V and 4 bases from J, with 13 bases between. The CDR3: CASSEKGLAADTQYF. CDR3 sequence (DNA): TGTGCCAGCAGTGAAAAGGGATTAGCAGCAGATACGCAGTATTTT.

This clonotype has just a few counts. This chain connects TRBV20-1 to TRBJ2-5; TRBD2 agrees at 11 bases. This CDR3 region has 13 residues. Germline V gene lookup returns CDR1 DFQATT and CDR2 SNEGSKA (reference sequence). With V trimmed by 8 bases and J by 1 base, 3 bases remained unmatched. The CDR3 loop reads CSKTSGAQETQYF. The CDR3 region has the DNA TGCAGTAAGACTAGCGGGGCCCAAGAGACCCAGTACTTC.

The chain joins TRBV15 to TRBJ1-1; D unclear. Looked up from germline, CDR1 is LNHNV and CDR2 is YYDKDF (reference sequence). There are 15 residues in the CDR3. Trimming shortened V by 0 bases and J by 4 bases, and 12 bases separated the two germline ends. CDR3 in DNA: TGTGCCACCAGCAGAGATTTAGGGATTGCCACTGAAGCTTTCTTT. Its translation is CATSRDLGIATEAFF.

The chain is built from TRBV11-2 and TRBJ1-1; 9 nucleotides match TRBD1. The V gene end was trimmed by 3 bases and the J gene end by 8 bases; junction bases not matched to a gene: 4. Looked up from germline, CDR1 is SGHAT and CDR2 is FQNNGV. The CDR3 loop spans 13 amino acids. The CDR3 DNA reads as TGTGCCAGCAGCTTGGGGGACAGGGTCGAAGCTTTCTTT. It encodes CASSLGDRVEAFF. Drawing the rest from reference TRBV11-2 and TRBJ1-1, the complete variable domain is EAGVAQSPRYKIIEKRQSVAFWCNPISGHATLYWYQQILGQGPKLLIQFQNNGVVDDSQLPKDRFSAERLKGVDSTLKIQPAKLEDSAVYLCASSLGDRVEAFFGQGTRLTVV.

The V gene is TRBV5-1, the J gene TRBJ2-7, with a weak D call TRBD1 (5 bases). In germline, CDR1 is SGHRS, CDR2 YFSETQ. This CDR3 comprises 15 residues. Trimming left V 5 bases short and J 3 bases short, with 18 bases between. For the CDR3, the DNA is TGCGCCAGCAGACCTTTAGGGGCCACTAACTACGAGCAGTACTTC. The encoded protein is CASRPLGATNYEQYF.

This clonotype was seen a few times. CDR3 sequence reads: CASSVFNQRGGYNEQFF. In DNA, the CDR3 is TGTGCCAGCAGTGTTTTCAACCAGCGGGGGGGGTACAATGAGCAGTTCTTC. This sequence joins TRBV6-4 and TRBJ2-1; 10 positions agree with TRBD2. The CDR3 is 17 amino acids. V shed 4 bases and J 4 bases; nucleotides not matched to a gene: 10. Germline values: CDR1 MRHNA, CDR2 SNTAGT.

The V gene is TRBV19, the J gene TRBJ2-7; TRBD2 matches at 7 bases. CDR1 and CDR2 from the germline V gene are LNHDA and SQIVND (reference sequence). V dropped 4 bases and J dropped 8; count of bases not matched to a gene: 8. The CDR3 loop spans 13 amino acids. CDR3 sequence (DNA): TGTGCCAGTAGTACGGGGGGTTTCCGTCAGCAGTACTTC. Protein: CASSTGGFRQQYF.

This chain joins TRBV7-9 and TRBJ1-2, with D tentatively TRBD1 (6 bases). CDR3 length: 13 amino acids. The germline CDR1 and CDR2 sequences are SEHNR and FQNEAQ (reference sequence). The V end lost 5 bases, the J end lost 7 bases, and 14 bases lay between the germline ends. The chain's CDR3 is CASSPGGLGGYTF. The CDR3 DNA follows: TGTGCCAGCAGCCCCGGGGGGCTCGGTGGCTACACCTTC.

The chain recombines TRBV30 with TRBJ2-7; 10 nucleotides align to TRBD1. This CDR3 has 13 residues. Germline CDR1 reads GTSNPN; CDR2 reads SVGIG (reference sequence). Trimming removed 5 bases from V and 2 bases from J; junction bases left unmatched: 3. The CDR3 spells CAWSGTGAYEQYF. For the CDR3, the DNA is TGTGCCTGGTCCGGGACAGGGGCCTACGAGCAGTACTTC.

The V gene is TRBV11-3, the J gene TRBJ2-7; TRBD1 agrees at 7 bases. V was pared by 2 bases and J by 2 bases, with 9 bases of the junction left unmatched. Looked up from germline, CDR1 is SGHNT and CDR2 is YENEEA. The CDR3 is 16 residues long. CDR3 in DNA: TGTGCCAGCAGCTTAAGGTCTACAGGGGTTCCCTACGAGCAGTACTTC. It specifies CASSLRSTGVPYEQYF.

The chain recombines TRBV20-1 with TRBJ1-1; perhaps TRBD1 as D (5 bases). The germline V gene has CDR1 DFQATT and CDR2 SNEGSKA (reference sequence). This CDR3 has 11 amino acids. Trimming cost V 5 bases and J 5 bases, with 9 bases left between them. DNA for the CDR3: TGCAGTGCTGGGACTCCTACTGAAGCTTTCTTT. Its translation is CSAGTPTEAFF.

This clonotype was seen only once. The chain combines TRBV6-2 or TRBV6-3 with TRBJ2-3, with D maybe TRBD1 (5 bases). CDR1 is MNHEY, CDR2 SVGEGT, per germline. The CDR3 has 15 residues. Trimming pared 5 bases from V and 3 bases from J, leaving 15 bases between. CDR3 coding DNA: TGTGCCAGCAGTCAACCCAGGTCAGGGACAGATACGCAGTATTTT. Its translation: CASSQPRSGTDTQYF.

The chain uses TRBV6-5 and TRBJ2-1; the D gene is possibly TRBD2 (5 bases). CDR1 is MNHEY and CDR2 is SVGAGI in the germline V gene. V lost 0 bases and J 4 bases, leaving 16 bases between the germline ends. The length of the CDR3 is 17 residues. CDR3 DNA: TGTGCCAGCAGTTACTCTTCGCGGGCCCCAGGATACAATGAGCAGTTCTTC. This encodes CASSYSSRAPGYNEQFF.

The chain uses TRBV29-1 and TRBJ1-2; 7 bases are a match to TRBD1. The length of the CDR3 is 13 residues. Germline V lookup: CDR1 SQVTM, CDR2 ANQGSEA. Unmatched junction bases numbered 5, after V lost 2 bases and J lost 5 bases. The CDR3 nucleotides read TGCAGCGTTGAAACAGGGGAGGGTTATGGCTACACCTTC. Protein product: CSVETGEGYGYTF.

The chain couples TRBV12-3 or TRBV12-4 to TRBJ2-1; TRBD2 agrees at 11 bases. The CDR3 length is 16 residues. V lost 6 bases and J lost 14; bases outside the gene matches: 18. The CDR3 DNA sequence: TGTGCCAGCAGGTCAATAGCGGGAGGGCCATTGGGTAGTAAGTTCTTC. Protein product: CASRSIAGGPLGSKFF.

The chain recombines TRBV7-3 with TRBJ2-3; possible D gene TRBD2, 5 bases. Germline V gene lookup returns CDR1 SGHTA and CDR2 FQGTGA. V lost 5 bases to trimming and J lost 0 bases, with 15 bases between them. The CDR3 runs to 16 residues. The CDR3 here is CASSLRGGGSTDTQYF. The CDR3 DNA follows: TGTGCCAGCAGCCTCCGGGGTGGCGGGAGCACAGATACGCAGTATTTT.

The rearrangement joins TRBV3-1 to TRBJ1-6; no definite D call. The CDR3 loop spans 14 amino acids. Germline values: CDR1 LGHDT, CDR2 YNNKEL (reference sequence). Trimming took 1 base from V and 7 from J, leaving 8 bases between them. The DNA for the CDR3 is TGTGCCAGCAGCCAAGTGGAAGGGAATTCACCCCTCCACTTT. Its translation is CASSQVEGNSPLHF.